The 19 T cell receptor beta chains listed next were all sequenced from one sample in a study of T cell clonotyping in hematopoietic cell transplantation (dated by TCRdb to 2020 to 2022). The library came from the immunoSEQ multiplex PCR assay. TCRdb took over this immuneACCESS table, retaining in-frame rearrangements with V and J assigned. Such tables are incomplete; in checked studies, under half of the missing clones stem from an unresolved V gene, and the remainder is unexplained. Recorded for this sample are 6,000 or so clones; around nine tenths of them occurred a single time. The top ten hold around 5.5% of the sample. Per the publication, the time point label means: 100 days after allo-HCT. The sample in question was peripheral blood mononuclear cells, obtained 100 days after allogeneic stem cell transplant. These receptors were collected from a female patient aged 40-50 years who had an allogeneic stem cell transplant from a related donor, so the T cells may come from the graft donor. Some clones in this sample may be carry-over from other donors' samples.

The chain carries TRBV30 and TRBJ1-1, with TRBD1 matching 10 bases. The CDR3 runs to 13 residues. Germline trimming cut 5 bases from V and 4 bases from J; bases unmatched to any gene: 4. CDR1 and CDR2 (germline): GTSNPN, SVGIG (reference sequence). The CDR3 is CAWDRGLGTEAFF. In nucleotides, the CDR3 is TGTGCCTGGGACAGGGGGCTGGGCACTGAAGCTTTCTTT.

V gene TRBV7-2 combines with J gene TRBJ2-7, with TRBD2 matching 12 bases. J was trimmed by 3 bases and V by 6 bases; bases with no gene match: 6. The CDR3 totals 15 residues. Germline V CDR1 and CDR2: SGHTA, FQGNSA. The CDR3 protein is CASRTGTSGFYEQYF. Here the CDR3 DNA reads TGTGCCAGCAGAACTGGGACTAGCGGGTTCTACGAGCAGTACTTC.

The gene calls are TRBV28 and TRBJ1-3; 7 bases agree with TRBD1. V lost 3 bases and J lost 4; bases outside the gene matches: 9. Looked up from germline, CDR1 is MDHEN and CDR2 is SYDVKM. This CDR3 contains 16 residues. In DNA form, the CDR3 reads TGTGCCAGCAGTTTTCTAAGGGGGCGGCTAGGAAACACCATATATTTT. It encodes CASSFLRGRLGNTIYF.

The chain combines TRBV4-3 with TRBJ1-1; no definite D call. Germline lookup yields CDR1 LGHNA and CDR2 YSLEER. The CDR3 runs 16 residues. V shed 1 base and J shed 1 base, with 13 bases lying between them. The CDR3 nucleotides read TGCGCCAGCAGCCAAGGGGGAAACAGCCAGAACACTGAAGCTTTCTTT. Protein: CASSQGGNSQNTEAFF.

The V and J genes are TRBV5-1 and TRBJ1-4, with D perhaps matching TRBD1 (5 bases). The CDR3 loop spans 14 amino acids. The germline CDR1 and CDR2 sequences are SGHRS and YFSETQ. V lost 6 bases to trimming and J lost 7 bases, with 16 bases between them. The CDR3 coding sequence is TGCGCCAGCACGTACGGCAGGGAAGGTGAAAAACTGTTTTTT. Translated, it gives CASTYGREGEKLFF.

The chain is built from TRBV27 and TRBJ2-7; 10 bases fit TRBD2. Trimming took 6 bases from V and 2 from J; bases not matched to a gene: 1. There are 13 residues in the CDR3. Germline V gives CDR1 MNHEY, CDR2 SMNVEV (reference sequence). The CDR3 DNA reads TGTGCCAGCAGCAGCGGGAGGGCCTACGAGCAGTACTTC. Translating it yields CASSSGRAYEQYF.

This chain joins TRBV5-1 and TRBJ2-2; 8 positions match TRBD1. The germline CDR1 and CDR2 sequences are SGHRS and YFSETQ. Germline trimming cut 4 bases from V and 4 bases from J; bases unmatched to any gene: 9. CDR3 size: 16 residues. CDR3 sequence: CASSLLAQGATGELFF. CDR3 in DNA: TGCGCCAGCAGCCTTCTCGCGCAGGGGGCCACCGGGGAGCTGTTTTTT.

The genes are TRBV14 and TRBJ2-3; perhaps TRBD2 as D (6 bases). Trimming removed 4 bases at V and 6 bases at J, with 20 bases between. The CDR3 is 16 amino acids. CDR1 is SGHDN and CDR2 is FVKESK in the germline V gene. The CDR3 loop reads CASSLGTLLMGDTQYF. The DNA of the CDR3 is TGTGCCAGCAGCCTCGGGACTTTGCTTATGGGGGATACGCAGTATTTT. Using reference TRBV14 and TRBJ2-3 for the parts outside the CDR3, the full variable domain is EAGVTQFPSHSVIEKGQTVTLRCDPISGHDNLYWYRRVMGKEIKFLLHFVKESKQDESGMPNNRFLAERTGGTYSTLKVQPAELEDSGVYFCASSLGTLLMGDTQYFGPGTRLTVL.

This clone was detected a few times. CDR3 nucleotide sequence: TGTGCCAGCAGCCCGGAGAGGCGAAGCTCCTACGAGCAGTACTTC. It yields the protein CASSPERRSSYEQYF. This chain joins TRBV11-3 and TRBJ2-7, with unresolved D. V was clipped by 5 bases and J by 0 bases, with 14 bases between them. CDR3 length: 15 residues. Looked up from germline, CDR1 is SGHNT and CDR2 is YENEEA.

V is TRBV16 and J is TRBJ2-1; D possibly corresponds to TRBD1 (5 bases). Germline V gene lookup returns CDR1 KGHSY and CDR2 FQNENV. The CDR3 extends over 14 amino acids. The V and J ends lost 4 bases and 6 bases respectively, with 13 bases between them. The CDR3 is CASSPVRASNEQFF. The CDR3 DNA is TGTGCCAGCAGCCCCGTCAGGGCCAGCAATGAGCAGTTCTTC.

The chain is built from TRBV9 and TRBJ2-5; TRBD2 might be the D (5 bases). CDR3 length: 16 amino acids. Germline V gene data show CDR1 as SGDLS and CDR2 as YYNGEE. Deletions cut 0 bases from V and 5 bases from J, with 17 bases between. The CDR3 protein is CASSVGASGGQETQYF. CDR3 sequence (DNA): TGTGCCAGCAGCGTAGGGGCCTCGGGCGGGCAGGAGACCCAGTACTTC.

This clone was counted between two and nine times. This chain links TRBV4-2 with TRBJ1-3; D unresolved. Trimming took off 1 base at V and 4 bases at J, with 8 bases between the two ends. The germline CDR1 and CDR2 sequences are LGHNA and YNFKEQ. The length of the CDR3 is 14 residues. CDR3: CASSQGASGNTIYF. The CDR3 DNA reads as TGTGCCAGCAGCCAAGGCGCAAGCGGAAACACCATATATTTT.

The V and J genes are TRBV2 and TRBJ2-7, with D perhaps TRBD1 or TRBD2 (5 bases each). V gave up 4 bases and J gave up 4 bases, with 8 bases separating them. CDR3 length: 12 amino acids. In germline, CDR1 is SNHLY, CDR2 FYNNEI. The DNA for the CDR3 is TGTGCCAGCAGTGCGGGACCGTACGAGCAGTACTTC. Its translation is CASSAGPYEQYF.

This rearrangement joins TRBV19 to TRBJ2-3; D is undetermined. This CDR3 has 16 amino acids. Between the trimmed V and J ends, which lost 2 bases and 2 bases, there was a span of 14 bases. CDR1 is LNHDA, CDR2 SQIVND, per germline (reference sequence). The CDR3 sequence is CASSIKSLGSTDTQYF. CDR3 bases: TGTGCCAGTAGTATAAAATCCCTAGGATCCACAGATACGCAGTATTTT.

This chain links TRBV30 with TRBJ1-4, with TRBD1 as a possible D gene (5 bases). Germline assignment: CDR1 GTSNPN and CDR2 SVGIG (reference sequence). The CDR3 sequence is 14 residues long. Deletions cut 4 bases from V and 4 bases from J, with 13 bases between. The DNA for the CDR3 is TGTGCCTGGACCCCGGGACGGGTTAATGAAAAACTGTTTTTT. Translation gives CAWTPGRVNEKLFF.

The chain carries TRBV19 and TRBJ2-1, with 9 bases matching TRBD2. The CDR3 is made up of 19 amino acids. Germline V gives CDR1 LNHDA, CDR2 SQIVND (reference sequence). With V trimmed by 0 bases and J by 6 bases, 15 bases remained unmatched. DNA of the CDR3: TGTGCCAGTAGTATAGATAGACCCCCTCAGGGCGGGAGGGCCAATGAGCAGTTCTTC. Its translation is CASSIDRPPQGGRANEQFF.

This clone has just one count. The chain combines TRBV28 with TRBJ1-3; TRBD1 agrees at 7 bases. With 5 bases clipped from V and 4 bases from J, the junction kept 14 bases outside the gene matches. The CDR3 covers 17 residues. Germline CDR1 MDHEN, CDR2 SYDVKM. The CDR3 here is CASSVPREGARGNTIYF. The DNA for the CDR3 is TGTGCCAGCAGTGTCCCTCGGGAGGGGGCGAGGGGAAACACCATATATTTT. Drawing the rest from reference TRBV28 and TRBJ1-3, the complete variable domain is DVKVTQSSRYLVKRTGEKVFLECVQDMDHENMFWYRQDPGLGLRLIYFSYDVKMKEKGDIPEGYSVSREKKERFSLILESASTNQTSMYLCASSVPREGARGNTIYFGEGSWLTVV.

This sequence joins TRBV14 and TRBJ1-1, with D possibly matching TRBD1 (6 bases). Germline V gene sequence: CDR1 SGHDN, CDR2 FVKESK. CDR3 size: 13 residues. V lost 1 base, J lost 5 bases, and 8 bases lay in between. The CDR3: CASSQGQGTEAFF. The CDR3 nucleotides read TGTGCCAGCAGCCAAGGCCAGGGGACTGAAGCTTTCTTT.

The chain combines TRBV1 with TRBJ1-5. TRBV1 corresponds to a pseudogene. The length of the CDR3 is 14 residues. As DNA, the CDR3 is TGCACCAGCAGCCCGACGGTTAGCAATCAGCCCCAGCATTTT. Translated: CTSSPTVSNQPQHF.